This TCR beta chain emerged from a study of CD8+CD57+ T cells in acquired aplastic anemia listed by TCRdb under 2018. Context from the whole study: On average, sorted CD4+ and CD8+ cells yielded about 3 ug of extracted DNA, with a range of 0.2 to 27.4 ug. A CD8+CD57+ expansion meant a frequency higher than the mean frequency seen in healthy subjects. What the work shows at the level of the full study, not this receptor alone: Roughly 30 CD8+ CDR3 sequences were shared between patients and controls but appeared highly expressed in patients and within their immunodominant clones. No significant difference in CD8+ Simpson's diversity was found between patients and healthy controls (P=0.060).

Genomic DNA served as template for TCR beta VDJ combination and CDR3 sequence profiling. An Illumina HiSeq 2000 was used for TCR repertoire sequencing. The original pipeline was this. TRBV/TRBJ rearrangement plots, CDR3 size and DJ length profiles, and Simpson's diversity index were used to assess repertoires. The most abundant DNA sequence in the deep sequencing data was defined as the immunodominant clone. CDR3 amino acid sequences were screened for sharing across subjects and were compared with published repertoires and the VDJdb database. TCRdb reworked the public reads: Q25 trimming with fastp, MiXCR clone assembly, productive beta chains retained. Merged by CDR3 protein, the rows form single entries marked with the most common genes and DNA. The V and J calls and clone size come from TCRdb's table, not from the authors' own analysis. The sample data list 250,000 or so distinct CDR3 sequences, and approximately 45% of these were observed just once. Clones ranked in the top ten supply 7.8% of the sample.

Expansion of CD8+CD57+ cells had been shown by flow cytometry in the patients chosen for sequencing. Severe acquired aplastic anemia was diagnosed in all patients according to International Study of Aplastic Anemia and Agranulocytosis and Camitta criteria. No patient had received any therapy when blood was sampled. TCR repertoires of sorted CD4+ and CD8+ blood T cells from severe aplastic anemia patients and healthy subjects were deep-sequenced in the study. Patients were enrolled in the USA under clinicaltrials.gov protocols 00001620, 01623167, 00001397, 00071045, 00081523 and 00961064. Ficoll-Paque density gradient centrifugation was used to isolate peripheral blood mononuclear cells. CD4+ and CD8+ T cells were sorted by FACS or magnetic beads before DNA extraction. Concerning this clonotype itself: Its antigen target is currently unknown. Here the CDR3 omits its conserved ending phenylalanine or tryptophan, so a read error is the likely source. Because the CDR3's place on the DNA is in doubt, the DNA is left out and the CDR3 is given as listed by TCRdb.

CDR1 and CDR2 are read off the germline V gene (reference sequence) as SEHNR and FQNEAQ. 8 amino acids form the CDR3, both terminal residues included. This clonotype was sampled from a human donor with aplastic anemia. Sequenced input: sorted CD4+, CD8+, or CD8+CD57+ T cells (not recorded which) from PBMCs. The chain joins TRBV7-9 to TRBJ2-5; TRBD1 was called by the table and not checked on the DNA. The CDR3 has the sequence CASSLVGQ.